This T cell receptor (beta chain) was documented in a study of blood T cell repertoires in COVID-19. Study-level background: Sample material is recorded as cDNA or gDNA derived from T cells, B-cell-depleted T cells, or PBMCs.

Sequencing used immunoSEQ multiplex PCR; TCRdb keeps in-frame clones, though not all of them. The table lists over 250,000 clones, 75% to 90% of them singletons. V lost 0 bases to trimming and J lost 8 bases, with 16 bases between them. CDR1 LGHDT and CDR2 YNNKEL come from the germline V gene (reference sequence). CDR3 length equals 15 residues. Sequencing was done on a sample of peripheral blood. V is TRBV3-1 (or the pseudogene TRBV3-2) and J is TRBJ1-2; the D is unclear. This receptor was taken from a woman aged 70 to 79 with COVID-19, enrolled during active disease. CDR3 coding DNA: TGTGCCAGCAGCCAAGACATCGGTGCGTATCGCGGCTACACCTTC. Amino acids: CASSQDIGAYRGYTF.